This T cell receptor beta chain was captured by sequencing in a study of Tregs in tolerant kidney transplant recipients. To note about this clone: The antigen is not known. With the read ending 3 residues before the CDR3 end, the germline J gene is used to fill in that end.

CDR3 size: 12 residues. The germline CDR1 and CDR2 sequences are ENHRY and SYGVKD. The V and J ends lost 10 bases and 5 bases respectively, with 11 bases between them. Study results and caveats: Some patients' samples used different primers over time, so nucleotide sequences weren't comparable. Activated donor B cell expansion appeared to reveal the most relevant donor-specific TCRbeta repertoire. Donor-specific Treg expansion exceeded global Treg expansion in tolerant patients, suggesting antigen drive.

Sequenced by immunoSEQ multiplex PCR; TCRdb stores in-frame clones only, minus some. The table for this sample gives about 15,000 clones. Related graft donors supplied nonmyeloablative bone marrow transplants, and mixed chimerism was transient. Unstimulated regulatory T cells (CD4+CD25+CD127-), CD4+CD25- non-regulatory cells, CD4 and CD8 cells were FACS-sorted from thawed PBMCs. The V call is TRBV10-3, the J call TRBJ2-2, with D uncertain. This clonotype was sampled from a human patient who received a combined kidney and bone marrow transplant. The graft donor may have contributed some T cells. The material was CD4+ T cells from blood (PBMCs), obtained 12 months after the transplant. The CDR3: CATGFVTGELFF. The sequenced part of the CDR3 DNA is TGTGCCACCGGGTTCGTTACCGGGGAG.